This is a list of T cell receptor beta chains from one sample in a study of cytomegalovirus exposure and HLA in healthy donors. Profiling relied on immunoSEQ multiplex PCR, and the TCRdb table lists in-frame clones only, not all of them. Here the sample spans 100,000 to 150,000 clones, around 70% being singletons. The sample comprised PBMCs. All receptors derive from a woman aged 40 to 55 in good health and CMV-seropositive. The CDR3 runs from the conserved cysteine through the conserved F or W. A D gene is named only where the DNA matches it firmly. Size is stated for part of the rows, as once, few or many counts, or as a class when the clone is expanded.

size	V	J	D	DNA	CDR3
.	TRBV7-8	TRBJ1-2	.	TGTGCCAGCAGAAAACAGGGAGGGGGACTCTATGGCTACACCTTC	CASRKQGGGLYGYTF
.	TRBV9	TRBJ2-3	.	TGTGCCAGCAGCGTGGGGGGGGCCGATCAAACGCAGTATTTT	CASSVGGADQTQYF
few	TRBV7-2	TRBJ1-5	TRBD1	TGTGCCAGCAGCTTAGCAGGGGGCAACAATCAGCCCCAGCATTTT	CASSLAGGNNQPQHF
once	TRBV25-1	TRBJ1-3	TRBD1	TGTGCCAGCAGCGAATCTGGGACAGGATCATTCTCTGGAAACACCATATATTTT	CASSESGTGSFSGNTIYF
.	TRBV19	TRBJ1-2	.	TGTGCCAGTAGTATGTGGGGCAACTATGGCTACACCTTC	CASSMWGNYGYTF
.	TRBV18	TRBJ1-1	.	TGTGCCAGCTCACCAGGAGGGGACGAAGCTTTCTTT	CASSPGGDEAFF
.	TRBV25-1	TRBJ2-7	.	TGTGCCAGCAGTGATCGTTTTCGGGACACAAAGCAGTACTTC	CASSDRFRDTKQYF
.	TRBV7-2	TRBJ1-5	.	TGTGCCAGCAGCTTACGGGGATTTCAGCCCCAGCATTTT	CASSLRGFQPQHF
.	TRBV15	TRBJ1-4	.	TGTGCCACCAGCAGAGATGCGGGTAATGAAAAACTGTTTTTT	CATSRDAGNEKLFF
.	TRBV6-4	TRBJ1-1	.	TGTGCCAGCAGGGCACAGGGTTGGAACACTGAAGCTTTCTTT	CASRAQGWNTEAFF
few	TRBV27	TRBJ1-1	.	TGTGCCAGCAGTTTATGGCCTTCGAACACTGAAGCTTTCTTT	CASSLWPSNTEAFF
.	TRBV28	TRBJ1-1	.	TGTGCCATCCGAGGACGCTGGGGGGGGAACACTGAAGCTTTCTTT	CAIRGRWGGNTEAFF
.	TRBV25-1	TRBJ2-1	.	TGTGCCAGCAGTGATCCCCGGGGGAATTACAATGAGCAGTTCTTC	CASSDPRGNYNEQFF
.	TRBV25-1	TRBJ1-1	TRBD1	TGTGCCAGCAGTGGGAGGGGGCAGGGTGAAGCTTTCTTT	CASSGRGQGEAFF
.	TRBV7-2	TRBJ2-5	TRBD1	TGTGCCAGCAGCTTAAACAGGGGGGAGACCCAGTACTTC	CASSLNRGETQYF